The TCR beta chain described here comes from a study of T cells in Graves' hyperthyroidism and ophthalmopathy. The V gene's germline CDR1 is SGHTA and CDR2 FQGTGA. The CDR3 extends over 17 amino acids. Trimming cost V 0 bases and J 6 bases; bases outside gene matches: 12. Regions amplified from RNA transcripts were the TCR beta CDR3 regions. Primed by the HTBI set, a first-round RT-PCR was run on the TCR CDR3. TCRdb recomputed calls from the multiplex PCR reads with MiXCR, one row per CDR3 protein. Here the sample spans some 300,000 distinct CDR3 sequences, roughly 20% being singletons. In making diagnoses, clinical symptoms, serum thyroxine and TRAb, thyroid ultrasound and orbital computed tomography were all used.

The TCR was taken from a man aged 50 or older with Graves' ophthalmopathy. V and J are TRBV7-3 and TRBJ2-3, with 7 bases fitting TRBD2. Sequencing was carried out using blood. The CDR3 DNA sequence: TGTGCCAGCAGCTTAACGAGAAGAGCGGGATCTGGGGATACGCAGTATTTT. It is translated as CASSLTRRAGSGDTQYF. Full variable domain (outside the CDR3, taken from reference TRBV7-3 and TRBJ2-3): GAGVSQTPSNKVTEKGKYVELRCDPISGHTALYWYRQSLGQGPEFLIYFQGTGAADDSGLPNDRFFAVRPEGSVSTLKIQRTERGDSAVYLCASSLTRRAGSGDTQYFGPGTRLTVL.